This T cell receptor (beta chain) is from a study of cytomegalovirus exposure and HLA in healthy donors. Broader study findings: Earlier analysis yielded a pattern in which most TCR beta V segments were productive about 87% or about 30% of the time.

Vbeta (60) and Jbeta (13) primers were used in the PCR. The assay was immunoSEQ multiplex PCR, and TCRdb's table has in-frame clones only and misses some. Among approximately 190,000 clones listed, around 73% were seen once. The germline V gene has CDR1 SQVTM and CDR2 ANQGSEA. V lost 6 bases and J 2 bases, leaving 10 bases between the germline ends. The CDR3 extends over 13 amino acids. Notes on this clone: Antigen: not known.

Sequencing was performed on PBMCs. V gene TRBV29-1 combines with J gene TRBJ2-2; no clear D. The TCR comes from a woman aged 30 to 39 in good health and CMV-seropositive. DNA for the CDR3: TGCAGCGTAGCAGGCACAAACACCGGGGAGCTGTTTTTT. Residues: CSVAGTNTGELFF.